This TCR beta chain comes out of a study of identical twins. A remark on this clonotype: Its antigen is not identified.

CDR1 and CDR2 from the germline V gene are SGHRS and YFSETQ. This CDR3 spans 15 amino acids. V dropped 1 base and J dropped 2; count of bases not matched to a gene: 4. Study-level results: Twins' surplus sharing was weaker for beta out-of-frame sequences. Abundant beta clonotypes from cord blood had fewer insertions, unlike memory repertoires, which showed none. Instead of following the same donors, the conclusions were based on cross-sectional statistical analysis.

One entry per CDR3 protein results from TCRdb running MiXCR on the 5' RACE reads. This table holds a few hundred thousand distinct CDR3 sequences, over 8.5% found once. These data are also associated with another study on yellow fever vaccine responses in identical twins. As that study records: Reports say the vaccine T cell response in twins looked partly convergent and partly personalized.

This sequence joins TRBV5-1 and TRBJ2-3; 7 nucleotides line up with TRBD1. Material: PBMCs. The receptor comes from a woman younger than 30 in good health. The CDR3 here is CASSLLGQTTDTQYF. CDR3 DNA: TGCGCCAGCAGCTTGTTGGGACAGACCACAGATACGCAGTATTTT. The variable domain in full, with the rest retrieved from reference TRBV5-1 and TRBJ2-3, is KAGVTQTPRYLIKTRGQQVTLSCSPISGHRSVSWYQQTPGQGLQFLFEYFSETQRNKGNFPGRFSGRQFSNSRSEMNVSTLELGDSALYLCASSLLGQTTDTQYFGPGTRLTVL.